The rows below give T cell receptor beta chains drawn from one sample of a study of cytotoxic CD8 clonotypes in ibrutinib-treated CLL. Profiled with immunoSEQ multiplex PCR; TCRdb holds only in-frame clones, not every one. The repertoire has roughly 17,000 clones, approximately 60% of them found once; the top ten carry 25%. The sample here was PBMCs, taken after 12 months of ibrutinib treatment. These receptors were taken from a human donor with chronic lymphocytic leukemia. The CDR3 runs from the conserved cysteine through the conserved F or W. The order of the fields is J gene, D gene, clone size, V gene, CDR3 DNA, CDR3 protein. A D gene is named only where the DNA matches it firmly. Size is stated for part of the rows, as once, few or many counts, or as a class when the clone is expanded.

>TRBJ1-2|.|few|TRBV6-1
TGTGCCAGCACGCGCCTGGGCTATGGCTACACCTTC
CASTRLGYGYTF
>TRBJ2-3|.|.|TRBV7-6
TGTGCCAGCAGCTTAGGTGTGGTAACAGATACGCAGTATTTT
CASSLGVVTDTQYF
>TRBJ1-2|TRBD1|once|TRBV6-5
TGTGCCAGCAGAAGAACAGGGGTCGGCTACACCTTC
CASRRTGVGYTF
>TRBJ2-7|TRBD2|.|TRBV19
TGTGCCAGTAGTCTAGGACTAGCGGGGTACTACGAGCAGTACTTC
CASSLGLAGYYEQYF
>TRBJ2-5|.|.|TRBV7-2
TGTGCCAGCAGCTTTTTGAGCTTTACCCCTCAAGAGACCCAGTACTTC
CASSFLSFTPQETQYF
>TRBJ2-1|.|.|TRBV4-2
TGTGCCAGCAGCCAAGATTTCACCACCTACAATGAGCAGTTCTTC
CASSQDFTTYNEQFF
>TRBJ2-7|.|.|TRBV6-5
TGTGCCAGCAGCCCCTCATTGACAGGAGTCGAGCAGTACTTC
CASSPSLTGVEQYF
>TRBJ1-1|.|.|TRBV5-6
TGTGCCAGCAGTTTGGTAGGGCCGGCGATGGCTGAAGCTTTCTTT
CASSLVGPAMAEAFF
>TRBJ2-7|TRBD1|few|TRBV6-5
TGTGCCAGCACTTCACAGGGGGACGAGCAGTACTTC
CASTSQGDEQYF
>TRBJ1-5|.|.|TRBV7-9
TGTGCCAGCATGGGGGAGGGCAATCAGCCCCAGCATTTT
CASMGEGNQPQHF
>TRBJ2-3|.|.|TRBV13
TGTGCCAGCAGCGGACTGTCTAGCACAGATACGCAGTATTTT
CASSGLSSTDTQYF
>TRBJ2-2|TRBD2|.|TRBV10-2
TGCGCCAGCAGCGGAGGGAGTCTAGCGGGAGGGCCGGTGAACACCGGGGAGCTGTTTTTT
CASSGGSLAGGPVNTGELFF
>TRBJ1-5|TRBD1|few|TRBV7-9
TGTGCCAGCAGCCTACAGGGGAACAATCAGCCCCAGCATTTT
CASSLQGNNQPQHF
>TRBJ1-2|.|few|TRBV7-9
TGTGCCAGCAGCTCGGACGCAAGGGACTATGGCTACACCTTC
CASSSDARDYGYTF
>TRBJ2-7|TRBD2|.|TRBV13
TGTGCCAGCAGCCACCCGGGACTAGCATACGAGCAGTACTTC
CASSHPGLAYEQYF